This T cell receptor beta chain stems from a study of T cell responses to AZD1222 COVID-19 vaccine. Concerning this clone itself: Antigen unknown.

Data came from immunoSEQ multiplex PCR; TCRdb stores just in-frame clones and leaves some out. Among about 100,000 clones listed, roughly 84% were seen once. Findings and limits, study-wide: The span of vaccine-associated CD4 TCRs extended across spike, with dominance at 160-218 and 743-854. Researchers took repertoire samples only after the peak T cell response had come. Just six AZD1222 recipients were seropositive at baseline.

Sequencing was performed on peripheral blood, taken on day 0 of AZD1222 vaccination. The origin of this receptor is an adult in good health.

The CDR3 DNA reads TGTGCCAGTACCACTATCCAAGGGTCCGATGAGCAGTTCTTC. Its protein product is CASTTIQGSDEQFF. The rearrangement links TRBV19 to TRBJ2-1; D gene unclear. CDR3 length: 14 residues. Trimming stripped 7 bases from V and 8 bases from J, with 18 bases between. The germline CDR1 and CDR2 sequences are LNHDA and SQIVND (reference sequence). Filled out from reference TRBV19 and TRBJ2-1, the complete variable domain reads DGGITQSPKYLFRKEGQNVTLSCEQNLNHDAMYWYRQDPGQGLRLIYYSQIVNDFQKGDIAEGYSVSREKKESFPLTVTSAQKNPTAFYLCASTTIQGSDEQFFGPGTRLTVL.